Listed below are T cell receptor beta chains from one sample, sequenced in a study of blood T cell repertoires in COVID-19. Some clones are missing from TCRdb's copy, which holds only in-frame ones; the method was immunoSEQ multiplex PCR. Among some 99,000 clones listed, more than 70% were seen once. Specimen: peripheral blood. These receptors originate from an older woman in a cohort sampled during active or convalescent COVID-19. Each CDR3 is given with its conserved first and last residue. A D gene is named only where the DNA matches it firmly.

>.|TRBV11-2|TRBJ2-7|15
CASSLGSFSGSEQYF
>.|TRBV7-7|TRBJ1-5|13
CASSENSNQPQHF
>.|TRBV14|TRBJ2-7|14
CASSQAQSFREQYF
>TRBD1|TRBV7-9|TRBJ2-1|14
CASGDPGTGNEQFF
>TRBD1|TRBV19|TRBJ1-4|17
CASSYRTGLTTNEKLFF
>.|TRBV6-2/TRBV6-3|TRBJ2-3|15
CASSYSSGNPDTQYF
>.|TRBV19|TRBJ2-5|14
CASSMGGRTGTQYF
>.|TRBV2|TRBJ2-1|12
CASSPLANEQFF
>TRBD1|TRBV25-1|TRBJ1-5|14
CASSRTGERQPQHF
>.|TRBV6-6|TRBJ2-7|13
CASSSVLPYEQYF
>TRBD1|TRBV3-1/TRBV3-2|TRBJ1-6|16
CASSQRGQGARSPLHF
>.|TRBV7-2|TRBJ1-4|16
CASSNQPGTLQEKLFF
>.|TRBV5-1|TRBJ1-6|15
CASSVPQGNNSPLHF
>TRBD2|TRBV6-6|TRBJ2-2|15
CASRVAGLNTGELFF
>.|TRBV12-3/TRBV12-4|TRBJ2-7|13
CASSFREVGEQYF
>.|TRBV11-3|TRBJ2-7|12
CASSPQGGEQYF
>TRBD1|TRBV27|TRBJ1-5|13
CASSVRDSQPQHF
>TRBD1|TRBV19|TRBJ1-2|14
CASRDYRGARGYTF
>.|TRBV19|TRBJ2-1|13
CASSTGIVGEQFF
>.|TRBV21-1|TRBJ1-2|15
CASSHDRGRRYGYTF
>.|TRBV19|TRBJ1-2|13
CASTLKSPHGYTF
>.|TRBV28|TRBJ2-2|15
CASSFEGVDTGELFF
>TRBD1|TRBV27|TRBJ2-3|17
CASSLNNRGLGVDTQYF
>TRBD2|TRBV6-6|TRBJ2-1|16
CASSDTTGLAGDEQFF
>.|TRBV9|TRBJ1-1|13
CASSVDRATEAFF
>TRBD2|TRBV5-1|TRBJ2-3|20
CASSLGASGSPTGGTDTQYF
>TRBD1|TRBV27|TRBJ2-7|13
CASSRDRTGEQYF
>.|TRBV5-1|TRBJ2-1|16
CASSLGAETIYNEQFF
>.|TRBV7-9|TRBJ1-2|12
CASSLNYYGYTF
>TRBD2|TRBV7-9|TRBJ2-2|16
CASSFWASGRSRELFF
>TRBD1|TRBV7-9|TRBJ1-5|15
CASSYGDRGHQPQHF
>TRBD1|TRBV5-1|TRBJ1-4|15
CASSLWTGANEKLFF
>.|TRBV19|TRBJ2-3|15
CASSMWTTSTDTQYF
>.|TRBV20-1|TRBJ1-5|13
CSASGGPNQPQHF
>TRBD1|TRBV6-6|TRBJ1-4|18
CASSRGQGRPTTNEKLFF
>.|TRBV19|TRBJ1-2|13
CASQQQGQRGYTF
>.|TRBV7-9|TRBJ2-1|14
CASSLQGSYNEQFF
>TRBD1|TRBV7-9|TRBJ1-4|14
CASSILRGSEKLFF
>.|TRBV30|TRBJ2-4|11
CAWKQGNIQYF
>TRBD2|TRBV6-5|TRBJ2-3|15
CASSGRRDYTDTQYF
>.|TRBV5-3|TRBJ1-5|16
CARSLIGGIGNQPQHF
>.|TRBV19|TRBJ1-1|14
CASGTLTGGAEAFF
>TRBD1|TRBV7-8|TRBJ1-6|18
CASSLGVQGSSYNSPLHF
>TRBD1|TRBV19|TRBJ2-5|16
CASSIGGGTGSETQYF
>.|TRBV9|TRBJ1-5|14
CASSVGQGPQPQHF
>.|TRBV5-1|TRBJ2-2|17
CASSLAGQGGTSGELFF
>.|TRBV5-4|TRBJ2-5|16
CASSLGGAGIQETQYF
>.|TRBV28|TRBJ1-2|12
CASSFSGYGYTF
>TRBD2|TRBV5-1|TRBJ2-5|16
CASSLVAGGNQETQYF
>.|TRBV6-5|TRBJ1-1|14
CASSTSTKEREAFF
>.|TRBV3-1/TRBV3-2|TRBJ1-6|15
CASSLRGARNSPLHF
>TRBD1|TRBV19|TRBJ1-5|18
CASSMRDSPSKSNQPQHF
>.|TRBV11-3|TRBJ2-1|14
CASSLDLGGSEQFF
>.|TRBV30|TRBJ2-5|11
CAWSFGETQYF
>.|TRBV7-8|TRBJ1-1|14
CASSSQGGATEAFF
>TRBD1|TRBV6-5|TRBJ1-2|15
CASSYRPTGDYGYTF
>.|TRBV24-1|TRBJ1-5|15
CATIEGGAGGQPQHF